These 26 T cell receptor beta chains were all obtained from the same sample, sequenced in a study of cytomegalovirus exposure and HLA in healthy donors. The method was immunoSEQ multiplex PCR; TCRdb's version includes in-frame clones alone and lacks a portion of them. The sample records 100,000 to 150,000 clones, about 96% being singletons. The sample comprised PBMCs. The origin of the receptors is a man between 18 and 35 years old in good health and CMV-seronegative.

The CDR3 DNA reads as TGCGCCAGCAGCGGGGGGACAGGGGATGGCTACACCTTC. The encoded protein is CASSGGTGDGYTF. The V call is TRBV5-1, the J call TRBJ1-2; the match to TRBD1 covers 10 bases. The CDR3 covers 13 residues. The J segment lost 6 bases and the V segment lost 4 bases, leaving 3 bases of the junction unmatched. Germline CDR1 SGHRS, CDR2 YFSETQ.

The chain has TRBV19 and TRBJ2-7; TRBD1 agrees at 9 bases. This CDR3 is 16 amino acids long. Germline V gene sequence: CDR1 LNHDA, CDR2 SQIVND (reference sequence). Trimming cost V 3 bases and J 2 bases; bases outside gene matches: 8. Here the CDR3 reads CASSIQMGQGPYEQYF. DNA of the CDR3: TGTGCCAGTAGTATCCAGATGGGACAGGGCCCCTACGAGCAGTACTTC.

The rearrangement uses TRBV11-3 and TRBJ1-1; 7 nucleotides match TRBD1. Trimming took 3 bases from V and 6 from J; bases not matched to a gene: 4. Germline CDR1 is SGHNT and CDR2 is YENEEA. The length of the CDR3 is 13 residues. This CDR3 reads CASSFLGGSEAFF. Written as DNA, the CDR3 is TGTGCCAGCAGCTTCCTAGGGGGCTCTGAAGCTTTCTTT.

A single count supports this clone. The chain couples TRBV5-5 to TRBJ1-1; TRBD1 matches at 7 bases. This CDR3 has 14 residues. Germline loops: CDR1 SGHKS, CDR2 YYEKEE (reference sequence). With V trimmed by 0 bases and J by 5 bases, 4 bases remained unmatched. The CDR3 coding sequence is TGTGCCAGCAGCTTGGAGGTGACAGGGACTGAAGCTTTCTTT. Amino acid sequence: CASSLEVTGTEAFF.

V is TRBV28 and J is TRBJ2-1, with D possibly TRBD2 on 7 matching bases. Trimming shortened V by 5 bases and J by 6 bases, and 17 bases separated the two germline ends. The V gene's germline CDR1 is MDHEN and CDR2 SYDVKM. The CDR3 covers 15 residues. The chain's CDR3 is CASSPLGGRPNEQFF. CDR3 in DNA: TGTGCCAGCAGTCCCCTGGGGGGGCGGCCCAATGAGCAGTTCTTC.

The chain carries TRBV11-2 and TRBJ2-2, with 7 bases that match TRBD2. Trimming took 0 bases from V and 7 from J; bases not matched to a gene: 8. Germline-derived CDR1 and CDR2 are SGHAT and FQNNGV. This CDR3 spans 16 amino acids. CDR3 nucleotides: TGTGCCAGCAGCTTAGAGGCGGGGGTTAGGTTCGGGGAGCTGTTTTTT. Protein: CASSLEAGVRFGELFF.

V gene TRBV5-1 combines with J gene TRBJ1-1; weak D call: TRBD1 (5 bases). Germline CDR1 is SGHRS and CDR2 is YFSETQ. CDR3 length: 14 residues. V was cut by 0 bases and J by 10 bases, with 16 bases left in between. CDR3 region: CASSLDRSGGVAFF. The CDR3 bases are TGCGCCAGCAGCTTGGACAGGTCCGGGGGGGTAGCTTTCTTT.

V usage is TRBV4-3 and J usage is TRBJ2-3; 9 bases map to TRBD2. In germline, CDR1 is LGHNA, CDR2 YSLEER. This CDR3 contains 16 residues. The ends lost 0 bases at V and 2 bases at J; junction bases unmatched: 3. CDR3: CASSQEQREVTDTQYF. The CDR3 DNA reads TGCGCCAGCAGCCAAGAGCAGCGGGAGGTCACAGATACGCAGTATTTT.

The chain couples TRBV19 to TRBJ1-2; TRBD1 might be the D (6 bases). In germline, CDR1 is LNHDA, CDR2 SQIVND (reference sequence). The CDR3 runs to 13 residues. The V gene lost 5 bases and the J gene lost 5 bases, with 12 bases spanning the gap. CDR3 bases: TGTGCCAGTAGTCCCCACAGGGAGTATGGCTACACCTTC. Translating it yields CASSPHREYGYTF.

This sequence joins TRBV4-3 and TRBJ1-2, with D possibly being TRBD1 (6 bases). Germline V gene lookup returns CDR1 LGHNA and CDR2 YSLEER. The V and J ends lost 0 bases and 4 bases respectively, with 9 bases between them. CDR3 length equals 14 residues. CDR3 coding DNA: TGCGCCAGCAGCCAAGATACAGGGCCCTATGGCTACACCTTC. Its protein product is CASSQDTGPYGYTF.

The V and J genes are TRBV6-5 and TRBJ2-1; TRBD1 matches 7 bases. The CDR3 loop spans 15 amino acids. Germline loops: CDR1 MNHEY, CDR2 SVGAGI. V gave up 4 bases and J gave up 0 bases; unmatched junction bases: 3. The CDR3 DNA is TGTGCCAGCAGTTCGGACAGGAGCTCCTACAATGAGCAGTTCTTC. Amino acid sequence: CASSSDRSSYNEQFF.

The chain couples TRBV21-1 to TRBJ2-1; the listed D gene, TRBD2, was not tested against the DNA. TRBV21-1 is noted as a pseudogene. CDR3 length equals 18 residues. CDR3 region: CASSWNSHSGRTYNEQFF. CDR3 DNA sequence: TGTGCCAGCAGCTGGAACAGTCATAGCGGGAGGACTTACAATGAGCAGTTCTTC.

The chain couples TRBV11-1 to TRBJ2-1, with a tentative D call TRBD1 (6 bases). Germline V gene data show CDR1 as SGHAT and CDR2 as FQDESV (reference sequence). This CDR3 spans 12 amino acids. Deletions cut 5 bases from V and 10 bases from J, with 12 bases between. The CDR3 region has the DNA TGTGCCAGCAGCACCTACAGGGCGGAGCAGTTCTTC. It codes for CASSTYRAEQFF.

This chain joins TRBV7-3 and TRBJ1-5; D is possibly TRBD1 (5 bases). CDR3 size: 13 residues. CDR1 is SGHTA and CDR2 is FQGTGA in the germline V gene. V lost 4 bases and J 8 bases, leaving 12 bases between the germline ends. This CDR3 reads CASSSMSGEPQHF. CDR3 nucleotide sequence: TGTGCCAGCAGCTCGATGTCGGGGGAGCCCCAGCATTTT.

This chain links TRBV30 with TRBJ2-5; 10 bases are a match to TRBD1. CDR3 length: 15 residues. J lost 4 bases, V lost 0 bases, and 5 bases had no gene match. CDR1 is GTSNPN and CDR2 is SVGIG in the germline V gene (reference sequence). The CDR3 spells CAWSVGDRGRETQYF. CDR3 sequence (DNA): TGTGCCTGGAGTGTAGGCGACAGGGGGCGAGAGACCCAGTACTTC.

This chain connects TRBV11-2 to TRBJ1-5; D remains unclear. CDR3 length: 13 residues. Trimming cost V 1 base and J 6 bases, with 7 bases left between them. Germline CDR1 is SGHAT and CDR2 is FQNNGV. CDR3 in DNA: TGTGCCAGCAGCTTAGGAAGCTTTCAGCCCCAGCATTTT. Protein sequence: CASSLGSFQPQHF.

This chain connects TRBV5-1 to TRBJ2-7; TRBD2 agrees at 11 bases. Germline loops: CDR1 SGHRS, CDR2 YFSETQ. V dropped 3 bases and J dropped 3; count of bases not matched to a gene: 5. The CDR3 runs 15 residues. The CDR3 nucleotides are TGCGCCAGCAGCTCTACTAGCGGGAGTCTCTACGAGCAGTACTTC. Its translation is CASSSTSGSLYEQYF.

This chain links TRBV5-4 with TRBJ2-7; TRBD2 agrees at 15 bases. Per germline, CDR1 SGHNT and CDR2 YYREEE (reference sequence). V was pared by 4 bases and J by 4 bases, with 9 bases of the junction left unmatched. The CDR3 consists of 17 residues. CDR3 sequence reads: CASSPGTSGRFGYEQYF. The DNA of the CDR3 is TGTGCCAGCAGCCCCGGGACTAGCGGGAGGTTCGGTTACGAGCAGTACTTC.

This chain uses TRBV18 with TRBJ2-1; D not resolved. With 0 bases removed from V and 0 bases from J, the gap between germline ends came to 9 bases. The CDR3 is 16 amino acids. Germline V CDR1 and CDR2: KGHSH, LQKENI. The DNA for the CDR3 is TGTGCCAGCTCACCACCAACCGTTAGCTCCTACAATGAGCAGTTCTTC. Translated, it gives CASSPPTVSSYNEQFF.

The rearrangement uses TRBV30 and TRBJ1-1; D might be TRBD1 (5 bases). The CDR3 has 14 residues. Trimming left V 2 bases short and J 1 base short, with 11 bases between. Germline values: CDR1 GTSNPN, CDR2 SVGIG (reference sequence). CDR3 residues: CAWSKSQGNTEAFF. The CDR3 DNA reads TGTGCCTGGAGTAAATCGCAGGGGAACACTGAAGCTTTCTTT.

The CDR3 sequence: CAISEPRGEHEQYF. CDR3 DNA: TGTGCCATCAGTGAACCCCGGGGAGAACACGAGCAGTACTTC. This rearrangement joins TRBV10-3 to TRBJ2-7, with D maybe TRBD2 (5 bases). From germline, CDR1 is ENHRY and CDR2 SYGVKD. The CDR3 runs to 14 residues. Trimming left V 3 bases short and J 5 bases short, with 14 bases between.

The chain links TRBV28 to TRBJ2-1; 7 bases line up with TRBD2. Germline V gene lookup returns CDR1 MDHEN and CDR2 SYDVKM. The CDR3 runs 15 residues. The ends lost 2 bases at V and 3 bases at J; junction bases unmatched: 4. This chain's CDR3 is CASSLAGLVYNEQFF. DNA for the CDR3: TGTGCCAGCAGTTTAGCCGGACTAGTCTACAATGAGCAGTTCTTC.

The V and J genes are TRBV27 and TRBJ2-5, with 10 bases aligning to TRBD2. The trim removed 5 bases at V and 1 base at J, leaving 7 bases unmatched. This CDR3 has 16 amino acids. Germline CDR1 is MNHEY and CDR2 is SMNVEV (reference sequence). The CDR3 protein is CASSVRLAGIQETQYF. The CDR3 DNA follows: TGTGCCAGCAGTGTTAGACTAGCGGGTATCCAAGAGACCCAGTACTTC.

This chain joins TRBV15 and TRBJ2-1; possibly TRBD2 for D (7 bases). V was trimmed by 5 bases and J by 4 bases, leaving 24 bases between them. This CDR3 region has 18 residues. Germline CDR1 and CDR2: LNHNV and YYDKDF (reference sequence). The CDR3 bases are TGTGCCACCAGCCCGGCAAAACAAGGGGGACTATTTTACAATGAGCAGTTCTTC. Its protein product is CATSPAKQGGLFYNEQFF.

The genes are TRBV11-2 and TRBJ2-1, with D perhaps TRBD2 (5 bases). The CDR3 loop spans 14 amino acids. Germline V gives CDR1 SGHAT, CDR2 FQNNGV. Trimming took 5 bases from V and 8 from J, leaving 16 bases between them. CDR3 region: CASSGERSGDEQFF. CDR3 in DNA: TGTGCCAGCAGCGGAGAGCGCTCCGGGGATGAGCAGTTCTTC.

The gene calls are TRBV6-5 and TRBJ2-2, with D unresolved. Trimming pared 6 bases from V and 3 bases from J, leaving 11 bases between. The germline V gene has CDR1 MNHEY and CDR2 SVGAGI. The CDR3 extends over 14 amino acids. CDR3 in DNA: TGTGCCAGCAGCCCTACGGAGTACACCGGGGAGCTGTTTTTT. Protein product: CASSPTEYTGELFF.